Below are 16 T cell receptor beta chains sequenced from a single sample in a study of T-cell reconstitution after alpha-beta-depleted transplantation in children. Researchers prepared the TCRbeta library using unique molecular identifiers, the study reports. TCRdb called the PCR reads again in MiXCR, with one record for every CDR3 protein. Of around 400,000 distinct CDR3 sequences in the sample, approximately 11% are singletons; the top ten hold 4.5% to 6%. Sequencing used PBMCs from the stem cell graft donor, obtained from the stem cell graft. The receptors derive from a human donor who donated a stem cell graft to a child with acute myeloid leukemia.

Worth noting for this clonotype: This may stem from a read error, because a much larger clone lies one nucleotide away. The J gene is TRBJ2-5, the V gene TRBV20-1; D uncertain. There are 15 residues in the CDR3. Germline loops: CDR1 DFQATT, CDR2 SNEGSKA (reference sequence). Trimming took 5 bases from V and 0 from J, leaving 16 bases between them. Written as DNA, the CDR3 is TGCAGTGCTCCCTCGGCGGTGACTTACCAAGAGACCCAGTACTTC. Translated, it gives CSAPSAVTYQETQYF.

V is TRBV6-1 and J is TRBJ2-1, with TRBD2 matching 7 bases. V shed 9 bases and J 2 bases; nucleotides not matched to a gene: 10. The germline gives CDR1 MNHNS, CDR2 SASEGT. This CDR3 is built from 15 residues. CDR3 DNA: TGTGCCAGTAGACCGGGACTACTAACCTACAATGAGCAGTTCTTC. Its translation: CASRPGLLTYNEQFF.

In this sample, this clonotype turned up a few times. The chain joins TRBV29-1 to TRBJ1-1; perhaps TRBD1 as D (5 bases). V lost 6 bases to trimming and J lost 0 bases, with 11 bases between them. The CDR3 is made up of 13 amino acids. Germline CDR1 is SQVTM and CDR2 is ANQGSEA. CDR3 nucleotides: TGCAGCGTCGGGGGTCCTATGAACACTGAAGCTTTCTTT. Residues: CSVGGPMNTEAFF.

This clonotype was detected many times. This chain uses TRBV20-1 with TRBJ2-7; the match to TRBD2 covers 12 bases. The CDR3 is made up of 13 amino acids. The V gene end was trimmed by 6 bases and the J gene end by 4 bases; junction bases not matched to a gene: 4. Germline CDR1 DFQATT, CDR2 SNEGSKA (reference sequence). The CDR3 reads CSARTSGTYEQYF. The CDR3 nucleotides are TGCAGTGCCAGGACTAGCGGGACTTACGAGCAGTACTTC.

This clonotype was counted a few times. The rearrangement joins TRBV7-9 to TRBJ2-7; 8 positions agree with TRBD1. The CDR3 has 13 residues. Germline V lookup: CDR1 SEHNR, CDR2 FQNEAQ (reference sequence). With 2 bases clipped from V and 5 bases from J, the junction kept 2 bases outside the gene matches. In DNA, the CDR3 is TGTGCCAGCAGCTTACAGGGGGCGGACGAGCAGTACGTC. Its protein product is CASSLQGADEQYV.

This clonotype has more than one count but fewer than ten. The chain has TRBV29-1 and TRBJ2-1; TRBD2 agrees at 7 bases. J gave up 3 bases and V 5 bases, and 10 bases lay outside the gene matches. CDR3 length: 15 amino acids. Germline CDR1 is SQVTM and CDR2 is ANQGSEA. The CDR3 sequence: CSVRSLAGHYNEQFF. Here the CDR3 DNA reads TGCAGCGTTCGGTCGTTAGCGGGTCACTACAATGAGCAGTTCTTC.

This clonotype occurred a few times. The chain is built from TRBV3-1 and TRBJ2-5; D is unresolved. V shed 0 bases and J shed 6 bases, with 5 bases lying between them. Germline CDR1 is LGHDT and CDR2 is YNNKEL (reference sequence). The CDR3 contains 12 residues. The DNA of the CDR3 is TGTGCCAGCAGCCAAGATGGAAAGACCCAGTACTTC. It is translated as CASSQDGKTQYF.

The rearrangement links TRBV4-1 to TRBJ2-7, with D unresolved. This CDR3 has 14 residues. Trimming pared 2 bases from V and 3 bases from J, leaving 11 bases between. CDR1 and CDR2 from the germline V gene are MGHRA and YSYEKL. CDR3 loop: CASSQWQDHYEQYF. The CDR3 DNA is TGCGCCAGCAGCCAATGGCAGGACCACTACGAGCAGTACTTC.

The CDR3 region is CASSLLQEYEQYV. As DNA, the CDR3 is TGTGCCAGCAGTCTACTACAGGAATACGAGCAGTACGTC. J is TRBJ2-7 and V is TRBV6-5, with a tentative D call TRBD1 (5 bases). The CDR3 sequence is 13 residues long. The V gene's germline CDR1 is MNHEY and CDR2 SVGAGI. V lost 5 bases and J 4 bases, leaving 12 bases between the germline ends.

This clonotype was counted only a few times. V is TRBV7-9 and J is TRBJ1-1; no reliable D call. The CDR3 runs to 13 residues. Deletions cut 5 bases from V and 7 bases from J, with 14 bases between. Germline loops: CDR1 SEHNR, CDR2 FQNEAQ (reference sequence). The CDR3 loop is CASSRPGSYEAFF. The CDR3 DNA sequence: TGTGCCAGCAGCCGACCCGGAAGTTATGAAGCTTTCTTT.

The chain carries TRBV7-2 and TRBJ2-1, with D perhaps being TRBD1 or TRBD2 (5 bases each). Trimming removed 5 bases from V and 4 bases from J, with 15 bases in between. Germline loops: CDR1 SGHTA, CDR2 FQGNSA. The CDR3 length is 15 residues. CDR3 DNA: TGTGCCAGCAGCCCTACGGGGCTATTATACAATGAGCAGTTCTTC. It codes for CASSPTGLLYNEQFF.

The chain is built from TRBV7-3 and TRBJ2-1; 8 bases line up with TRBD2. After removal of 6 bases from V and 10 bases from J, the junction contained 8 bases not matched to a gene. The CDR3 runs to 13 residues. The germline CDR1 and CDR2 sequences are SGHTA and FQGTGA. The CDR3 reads CASSTTSGLEQFF. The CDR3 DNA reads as TGTGCCAGCAGTACTACTAGCGGCCTAGAGCAGTTCTTC. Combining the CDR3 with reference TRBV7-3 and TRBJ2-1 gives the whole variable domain GAGVSQTPSNKVTEKGKYVELRCDPISGHTALYWYRQSLGQGPEFLIYFQGTGAADDSGLPNDRFFAVRPEGSVSTLKIQRTERGDSAVYLCASSTTSGLEQFFGPGTRLTVL.

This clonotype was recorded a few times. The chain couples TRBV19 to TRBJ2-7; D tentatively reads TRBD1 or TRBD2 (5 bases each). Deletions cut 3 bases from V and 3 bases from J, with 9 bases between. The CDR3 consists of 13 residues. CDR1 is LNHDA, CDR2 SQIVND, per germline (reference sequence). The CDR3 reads CASSIGDGYEQYV. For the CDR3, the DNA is TGTGCCAGTAGTATTGGGGACGGCTACGAGCAGTACGTC.

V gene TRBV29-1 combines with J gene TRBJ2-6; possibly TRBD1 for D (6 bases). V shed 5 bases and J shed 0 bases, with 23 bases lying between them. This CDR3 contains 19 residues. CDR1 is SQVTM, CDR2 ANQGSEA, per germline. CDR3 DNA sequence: TGCAGCGTTACCTTTGGGTCGGGGACAAGATCCTCTGGGGCCAACGTCCTGACTTTC. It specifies CSVTFGSGTRSSGANVLTF.

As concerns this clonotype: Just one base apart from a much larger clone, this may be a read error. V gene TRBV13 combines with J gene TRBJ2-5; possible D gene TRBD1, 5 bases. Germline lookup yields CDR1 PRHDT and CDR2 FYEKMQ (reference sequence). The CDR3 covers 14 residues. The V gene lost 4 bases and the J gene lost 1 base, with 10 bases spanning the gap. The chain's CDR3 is CASSSQQVQETQYF. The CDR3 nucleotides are TGTGCCAGCAGCTCACAACAGGTCCAAGAGACCCAGTACTTC.

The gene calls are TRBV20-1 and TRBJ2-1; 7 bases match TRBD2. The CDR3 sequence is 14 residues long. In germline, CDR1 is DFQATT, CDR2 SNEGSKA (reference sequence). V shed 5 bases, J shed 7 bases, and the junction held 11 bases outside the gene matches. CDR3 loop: CSAGGLGAGNEQFF. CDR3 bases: TGCAGTGCTGGCGGACTAGGGGCCGGGAATGAGCAGTTCTTC.